This T cell receptor (beta chain) originates from a study of T cell clonotyping in hematopoietic cell transplantation. This CDR3 is built from 14 residues. Germline CDR1 reads SGHTA; CDR2 reads FQGNSA. J lost 4 bases, V lost 4 bases, and 5 bases had no gene match. The data were produced by immunoSEQ multiplex PCR, yet TCRdb's version contains in-frame clones alone and is incomplete. The profile covers more than 7,000 clones, with about 87% appearing a single time and 6% to 8.5% taken by the ten largest. About this clone: Its target is not known.

Regarding the study as a whole: Broader posttransplant TCR repertoire diversity was predicted by graft donor and pretransplant recipient Inverse Simpson Index values.

This specimen consisted of PBMCs, obtained 100 days after allogeneic stem cell transplant. This TCR derives from a male patient in his late teens or twenties who had an allogeneic stem cell transplant from a related donor, so the T cells may come from the graft donor. Some clones in this sample may be carry-over from other donors' samples. The chain uses TRBV7-2 and TRBJ1-1, with 8 bases aligning to TRBD1. The CDR3 DNA sequence: TGTGCCAGCAGCTCCCAGGGGGCAACCACTGAAGCTTTCTTT. Translation: CASSSQGATTEAFF.